This TCR beta chain emerged from a study of blood T cell repertoires in COVID-19. Study context: Both acute and convalescent COVID-19 samples were obtained from the United States, Italy and Spain. PBMCs, B-cell-depleted T cells, or T cells were the source of the cDNA or gDNA that made up the material.

Per germline, CDR1 LNHDA and CDR2 SQIVND (reference sequence). The CDR3 is 15 amino acids. V shed 1 base, J shed 5 bases, and the junction held 3 bases outside the gene matches. Sequencing used immunoSEQ multiplex PCR; TCRdb keeps in-frame clones, though not all of them. This sample has 150,000 to 200,000 clones, with roughly 82% found just once. Participants were aged roughly 18 to 89 years from around 24 US areas. This clone was counted a single time. In the same sample, other DNA sequences code for this CDR3. The V and J genes are TRBV19 and TRBJ2-2, with 8 bases aligning to TRBD1. The sample taken for sequencing was PBMCs or T cells enriched from blood (not recorded which). The sequence came from a woman aged 55 to 70 with acute COVID-19. CDR3 bases: TGTGCCAGTAGTATAGGACAGGGGTTAACCGGGGAGCTGTTTTTT. Protein: CASSIGQGLTGELFF.